These 18 T cell receptor beta chains came from one sample sequenced in a study of OX40 agonist ivuxolimab in advanced cancers. Profiling relied on immunoSEQ multiplex PCR, and the TCRdb table lists in-frame clones only, not all of them. The sample lists about 160,000 clones; 94% were seen once. This specimen was CD4+ or CD8+ T cells sorted from blood, taken in a trial of the OX40 agonist ivuxolimab. Source of these receptors: an adult with an advanced solid tumor such as melanoma, head and neck, liver or kidney cancer.

The V and J genes are TRBV5-6 and TRBJ2-5; unclear D gene. Germline V gene lookup returns CDR1 SGHDT and CDR2 YYEEEE. This CDR3 has 13 residues. V was clipped by 0 bases and J by 1 base, with 4 bases between them. CDR3: CASSLVLQETQYF. As DNA, the CDR3 is TGTGCCAGCAGCTTGGTACTCCAAGAGACCCAGTACTTC. Full variable domain (outside the CDR3, taken from reference TRBV5-6 and TRBJ2-5): DAGVTQSPTHLIKTRGQQVTLRCSPKSGHDTVSWYQQALGQGPQFIFQYYEEEERQRGNFPDRFSGHQFPNYSSELNVNALLLGDSALYLCASSLVLQETQYFGPGTRLLVL.

A word on this clone: The sample contains more than one DNA sequence encoding this CDR3. The genes are TRBV25-1 and TRBJ2-6; D is tentatively TRBD1 or TRBD2 (5 bases each). Germline V lookup: CDR1 MGHDK, CDR2 SYGVNS. The CDR3 length is 16 residues. V lost 7 bases, J lost 2 bases, and 15 bases lay in between. CDR3 nucleotide sequence: TGTGCCAGCAAGGGGACGAGGGGCGCTGGGGCCAACGTCCTGACTTTC. This sequence encodes CASKGTRGAGANVLTF.

The rearrangement joins TRBV30 to TRBJ2-1; D could derive from TRBD1 or TRBD2 (5 bases each). V was trimmed by 4 bases and J by 9 bases, leaving 13 bases between them. This CDR3 is built from 12 residues. Germline V CDR1 and CDR2: GTSNPN, SVGIG (reference sequence). The CDR3 sequence is CAWTPGGVEQFF. The DNA for the CDR3 is TGTGCCTGGACCCCTGGGGGAGTTGAGCAGTTCTTC.

J is TRBJ2-5 and V is TRBV28; 7 bases agree with TRBD1. Per germline, CDR1 MDHEN and CDR2 SYDVKM. The V segment lost 8 bases and the J segment 2 bases; nucleotides outside the gene matches: 8. The CDR3 totals 14 residues. The CDR3 sequence: CASGTGTVQETQYF. Written as DNA, the CDR3 is TGTGCCAGCGGGACCGGGACAGTTCAAGAGACCCAGTACTTC.

V and J are TRBV6-5 and TRBJ1-2; possibly TRBD1 for D (6 bases). The CDR3 is made up of 14 amino acids. Germline values: CDR1 MNHEY, CDR2 SVGAGI. V gave up 8 bases and J gave up 2 bases, with 15 bases separating them. CDR3 sequence: CASCPGGGNYGYTF. CDR3 sequence (DNA): TGTGCCAGCTGTCCCGGGGGCGGGAACTATGGCTACACCTTC.

The V gene is TRBV7-2, the J gene TRBJ2-5; TRBD2 matches at 11 bases. V shed 4 bases, J shed 4 bases, and the junction held 11 bases outside the gene matches. Germline CDR1 SGHTA, CDR2 FQGNSA. The CDR3 runs to 17 residues. The CDR3 coding sequence is TGTGCCAGCAGCTCTAGCGGGGGGCTAGCGGGGGTAGAGACCCAGTACTTC. Residues: CASSSSGGLAGVETQYF.

V gene TRBV28 combines with J gene TRBJ1-3; tentatively, D is TRBD1 (6 bases). CDR1 is MDHEN, CDR2 SYDVKM, per germline. Trimming pared 4 bases from V and 5 bases from J, leaving 18 bases between. This CDR3 spans 16 amino acids. CDR3 region: CASSSPSTGSRNTIYF. The CDR3 coding sequence is TGTGCCAGCAGTTCCCCCTCGACAGGCTCACGAAACACCATATATTTT.

The chain is built from TRBV29-1 and TRBJ2-5, with 8 nucleotides matching TRBD2. The CDR3 totals 15 residues. Germline loops: CDR1 SQVTM, CDR2 ANQGSEA. V trimming: 2 bases; J trimming: 5 bases; junction bases outside the gene matches: 10. The CDR3 reads CSVEPPTSDRETQYF. CDR3 DNA sequence: TGCAGCGTTGAACCGCCGACTAGCGACCGGGAGACCCAGTACTTC. The full variable domain, its missing parts supplied by reference TRBV29-1 and TRBJ2-5, is SAVISQKPSRDICQRGTSLTIQCQVDSQVTMMFWYRQQPGQSLTLIATANQGSEATYESGFVIDKFPISRPNLTFSTLTVSNMSPEDSSIYLCSVEPPTSDRETQYFGPGTRLLVL.

This sequence joins TRBV4-3 and TRBJ2-7; 9 nucleotides agree with TRBD1. This CDR3 is built from 17 residues. With 4 bases clipped from V and 7 bases from J, the junction kept 17 bases outside the gene matches. The germline CDR1 and CDR2 sequences are LGHNA and YSLEER. The CDR3 sequence: CASSRSATGGPIVEQYF. Here the CDR3 DNA reads TGCGCCAGCAGCCGTTCGGCGACAGGGGGTCCAATTGTGGAGCAGTACTTC.

This chain links TRBV5-1 with TRBJ2-3; no firm D call. V was shortened by 0 bases and J by 1 base, with 3 bases between the two germline ends. Germline V gene lookup returns CDR1 SGHRS and CDR2 YFSETQ. CDR3 length: 13 residues. CDR3: CASSLVGTDTQYF. The CDR3 DNA sequence: TGCGCCAGCAGCTTGGTGGGCACAGATACGCAGTATTTT.

The table lists this clone with a few counts. The genes are TRBV19 and TRBJ1-2, with D possibly TRBD1 on 5 matching bases. V shed 2 bases and J shed 8 bases, with 18 bases lying between them. The germline V gene encodes CDR1 LNHDA and CDR2 SQIVND (reference sequence). The CDR3 covers 15 residues. Written as DNA, the CDR3 is TGTGCCAGTAGTATAACCGGGACCCGTCTAGTGGGCTACACCTTC. Translation gives CASSITGTRLVGYTF.

This clone has only one observation. This chain connects TRBV28 to TRBJ1-5; no clear D. The CDR3 totals 16 residues. CDR1 is MDHEN, CDR2 SYDVKM, per germline. The V end lost 3 bases, the J end lost 1 base, and 13 bases lay between the germline ends. CDR3 DNA: TGTGCCAGCAGTTTCGAACACCAGTGGAGCAATCAGCCCCAGCATTTT. Amino acid sequence: CASSFEHQWSNQPQHF.

The chain is built from TRBV2 and TRBJ1-1, with 7 bases that match TRBD1. The V gene end was trimmed by 6 bases and the J gene end by 11 bases; junction bases not matched to a gene: 6. This CDR3 has 11 amino acids. Germline lookup yields CDR1 SNHLY and CDR2 FYNNEI. CDR3 amino acids: CASRNTGEAFF. Here the CDR3 DNA reads TGTGCCAGCAGAAATACAGGGGAGGCTTTCTTT.

The chain recombines TRBV28 with TRBJ2-6; 8 bases are shared with TRBD1. Losses at the gene ends were 6 bases for V and 4 bases for J; bases not matched to a gene: 5. The CDR3 is 15 residues long. Germline V CDR1 and CDR2: MDHEN, SYDVKM. CDR3 loop: CASRTGAFGANVLTF. The CDR3 DNA is TGTGCCAGCAGGACAGGGGCGTTCGGGGCCAACGTCCTGACTTTC. Using reference TRBV28 and TRBJ2-6 for the parts outside the CDR3, the full variable domain is DVKVTQSSRYLVKRTGEKVFLECVQDMDHENMFWYRQDPGLGLRLIYFSYDVKMKEKGDIPEGYSVSREKKERFSLILESASTNQTSMYLCASRTGAFGANVLTFGAGSRLTVL.

V gene TRBV19 combines with J gene TRBJ2-7; TRBD2 aligns across 7 bases. Germline values: CDR1 LNHDA, CDR2 SQIVND (reference sequence). V gave up 9 bases and J gave up 1 base; unmatched junction bases: 6. The CDR3 covers 13 residues. CDR3 residues: CASQRGPSYEQYF. In nucleotides, the CDR3 is TGTGCCAGCCAGCGGGGACCGTCCTACGAGCAGTACTTC.

The CDR3 spells CASSSGVPPTYEQYF. DNA for the CDR3: TGTGCCAGCAGTTCAGGGGTTCCCCCTACTTACGAGCAGTACTTC. The chain carries TRBV7-2 and TRBJ2-7, with a possible D match to TRBD1 (6 bases). Germline lookup yields CDR1 SGHTA and CDR2 FQGNSA. V was pared by 6 bases and J by 4 bases, with 19 bases between. The CDR3 is made up of 15 amino acids. The variable domain in full, completed from reference TRBV7-2 and TRBJ2-7, reads GAGVSQSPSNKVTEKGKDVELRCDPISGHTALYWYRQSLGQGLEFLIYFQGNSAPDKSGLPSDRFSAERTGGSVSTLTIQRTQQEDSAVYLCASSSGVPPTYEQYFGPGTRLTVT.

The chain has TRBV2 and TRBJ2-5; D unresolved. Trimming took off 4 bases at V and 2 bases at J, with 8 bases between the two ends. Germline V gene lookup returns CDR1 SNHLY and CDR2 FYNNEI. The CDR3 length is 13 residues. This chain's CDR3 is CASSVYRQETQYF. The DNA for the CDR3 is TGTGCCAGCAGTGTGTACAGACAAGAGACCCAGTACTTC.

The chain couples TRBV19 to TRBJ1-2, with 8 nucleotides matching TRBD1. J lost 3 bases, V lost 6 bases, and 6 bases had no gene match. Per germline, CDR1 LNHDA and CDR2 SQIVND (reference sequence). The CDR3 extends over 14 amino acids. The CDR3 loop reads CASRQTGADYGYTF. The CDR3 nucleotides are TGTGCCAGTAGGCAGACAGGGGCAGACTATGGCTACACCTTC.